What follows is one TCR beta chain and its context. Clones were read by immunoSEQ multiplex PCR, and TCRdb kept only the in-frame ones, dropping some. The sample includes about 1,400 clones, about 90% of them seen just once. This entry belongs to a study of brain metastases from non-small cell lung cancer. Per the germline V gene, CDR1 is SGDLS and CDR2 is YYNGEE. The CDR3 loop spans 17 amino acids. After removal of 0 bases from V and 2 bases from J, the junction contained 6 bases not matched to a gene. This TCR derives from a donor over 35 with non-small cell lung cancer. The chain links TRBV9 to TRBJ1-4, with 8 bases that match TRBD1. Sequencing input: tumor-adjacent normal tissue. The CDR3 spells CASSVAGRTGTNEKLFF. In DNA, the CDR3 is TGTGCCAGCAGCGTAGCCGGTCGGACAGGGACTAATGAAAAACTGTTTTTT.